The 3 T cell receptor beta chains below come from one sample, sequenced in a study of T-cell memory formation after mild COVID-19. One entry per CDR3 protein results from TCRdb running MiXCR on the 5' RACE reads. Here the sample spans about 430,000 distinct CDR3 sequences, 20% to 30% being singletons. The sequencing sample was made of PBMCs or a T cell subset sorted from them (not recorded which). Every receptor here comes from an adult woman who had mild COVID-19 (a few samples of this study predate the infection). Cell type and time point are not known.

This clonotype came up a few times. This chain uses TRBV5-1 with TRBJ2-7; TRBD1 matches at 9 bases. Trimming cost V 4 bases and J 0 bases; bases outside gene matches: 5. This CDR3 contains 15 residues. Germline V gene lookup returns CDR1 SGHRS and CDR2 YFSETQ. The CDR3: CASSGGTGLSYEQYF. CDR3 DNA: TGCGCCAGCAGCGGAGGGACAGGGCTCTCCTACGAGCAGTACTTC.

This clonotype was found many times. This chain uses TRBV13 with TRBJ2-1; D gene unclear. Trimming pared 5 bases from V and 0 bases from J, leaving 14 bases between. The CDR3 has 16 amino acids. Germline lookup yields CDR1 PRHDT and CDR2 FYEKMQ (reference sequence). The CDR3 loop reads CASSNRRPHSYNEQFF. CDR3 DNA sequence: TGTGCCAGCAGCAACCGAAGGCCCCACTCCTACAATGAGCAGTTCTTC.

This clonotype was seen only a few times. The CDR3, as DNA: TGTGCCAGCAGCCCGGGACAGGGGGAATACGAGCAGTACTTC. Its protein is CASSPGQGEYEQYF. The V and J genes are TRBV11-2 and TRBJ2-7; TRBD1 matches at 11 bases. Germline loops: CDR1 SGHAT, CDR2 FQNNGV. CDR3 length: 14 amino acids. V trimming: 5 bases; J trimming: 4 bases; junction bases outside the gene matches: 4.